Described below is a single TCR beta chain sequence and its context. Its antigen is undetermined. The data were produced by immunoSEQ multiplex PCR, yet TCRdb's version contains in-frame clones alone and is incomplete. The sample holds about 150,000 clones, around 92% seen once. This specimen comes from a study of T cell responses to AZD1222 COVID-19 vaccine. Findings and limits, study-wide: Mostly white British, mostly female donors; authors suggested clonal diversity may be underestimated.

The receptor was isolated from an adult in good health. The specimen was peripheral blood, collected on day 0 of AZD1222 vaccination.

The CDR3 loop reads CASSPRSDTEAFF. In DNA, the CDR3 is TGTGCCAGCAGCCCCCGGTCCGACACTGAAGCTTTCTTT. The rearrangement joins TRBV7-9 to TRBJ1-1; D not certain. Trimming stripped 5 bases from V and 3 bases from J, with 10 bases between. The CDR3 covers 13 residues. CDR1 and CDR2 from the germline V gene are SEHNR and FQNEAQ (reference sequence).